The 23 T cell receptor beta chains listed next were all sequenced from one sample in a study of T cell responses to AZD1222 COVID-19 vaccine. This table comes from immunoSEQ multiplex PCR, and its TCRdb copy is limited to in-frame clones, with some not included. The repertoire includes some 150,000 clones, 90% of them detected once, and under 20% sits in the top ten. Here the sequenced sample was peripheral blood, taken on day 0 of AZD1222 vaccination. These receptors all stem from an adult in good health.

CDR3 in amino acids: CAISDAGKVAGGYTF. DNA of the CDR3: TGTGCCATCAGTGATGCAGGGAAAGTTGCGGGTGGCTACACCTTC. The rearrangement joins TRBV10-3 to TRBJ1-2; D might be TRBD1 (5 bases). Trimming took off 3 bases at V and 7 bases at J, with 18 bases between the two ends. CDR1 and CDR2 from the germline V gene are ENHRY and SYGVKD. The CDR3 runs 15 residues.

The chain combines TRBV6-1 with TRBJ1-2; maybe TRBD1 (6 bases). CDR1 and CDR2 (germline): MNHNS, SASEGT. V dropped 1 base and J dropped 5 bases, with 17 bases sitting between them. The CDR3 runs 16 residues. The CDR3 protein is CASSEGRGGIGYGYTF. In DNA form, the CDR3 reads TGTGCCAGCAGTGAAGGAAGGGGGGGAATTGGGTATGGCTACACCTTC.

The chain uses TRBV6-4 and TRBJ1-5, with unresolved D. Looked up from germline, CDR1 is MRHNA and CDR2 is SNTAGT. This CDR3 is built from 14 residues. V shed 3 bases and J shed 1 base, with 7 bases lying between them. The CDR3 DNA sequence: TGTGCCAGCAGTGAAGGGCTGAGCAATCAGCCCCAGCATTTT. As protein: CASSEGLSNQPQHF.

This chain uses TRBV18 with TRBJ1-1, with D possibly being TRBD1 (5 bases). V was clipped by 8 bases and J by 8 bases, with 21 bases between them. This CDR3 is built from 14 residues. Germline CDR1 is KGHSH and CDR2 is LQKENI. CDR3 sequence reads: CASLKVGGRREAFF. CDR3 coding DNA: TGTGCCAGCCTCAAGGTGGGGGGTCGTCGGGAAGCTTTCTTT. The variable domain in full, with the rest retrieved from reference TRBV18 and TRBJ1-1, is NAGVMQNPRHLVRRRGQEARLRCSPMKGHSHVYWYRQLPEEGLKFMVYLQKENIIDESGMPKERFSAEFPKEGPSILRIQQVVRGDSAAYFCASLKVGGRREAFFGQGTRLTVV.

This chain links TRBV3-1 (or the pseudogene TRBV3-2) with TRBJ1-2; D call uncertain. In germline, CDR1 is LGHDT, CDR2 YNNKEL (reference sequence). CDR3 length equals 15 residues. V was pared by 0 bases and J by 7 bases, with 15 bases between. CDR3 loop: CASSQEPGVGAGYTF. The CDR3 nucleotides read TGTGCCAGCAGCCAAGAGCCGGGAGTCGGAGCTGGCTACACCTTC.

V gene TRBV28 combines with J gene TRBJ1-4; 11 nucleotides align to TRBD1. CDR3 length equals 15 residues. Trimming cost V 5 bases and J 8 bases; bases outside gene matches: 7. The germline V gene encodes CDR1 MDHEN and CDR2 SYDVKM. In DNA form, the CDR3 reads TGTGCCAGCAGTACGGGACAGGGGGGATTGGAAAAACTGTTTTTT. Protein: CASSTGQGGLEKLFF.

The rearrangement uses TRBV5-6 and TRBJ2-4; tentatively, D is TRBD2 (6 bases). V was pared by 0 bases and J by 5 bases, with 9 bases between. Germline CDR1 and CDR2: SGHDT and YYEEEE. The CDR3 covers 14 residues. The CDR3 sequence is CASSLGSGENIQYF. CDR3 coding DNA: TGTGCCAGCAGCTTGGGTAGCGGAGAAAACATTCAGTACTTC. The full variable domain, its missing parts supplied by reference TRBV5-6 and TRBJ2-4, is DAGVTQSPTHLIKTRGQQVTLRCSPKSGHDTVSWYQQALGQGPQFIFQYYEEEERQRGNFPDRFSGHQFPNYSSELNVNALLLGDSALYLCASSLGSGENIQYFGAGTRLSVL.

Written as DNA, the CDR3 is TGTGCCAGCAGCCAAGGGGCAGGGGGATTCTATGGCTACACCTTC. Translating gives CASSQGAGGFYGYTF. The rearrangement links TRBV3-1 (or the pseudogene TRBV3-2) to TRBJ1-2; 7 positions agree with TRBD1. The germline V gene encodes CDR1 LGHDT and CDR2 YNNKEL (reference sequence). CDR3 size: 15 residues. The ends lost 1 base at V and 4 bases at J; junction bases unmatched: 6.

The chain has TRBV27 and TRBJ2-2, with D possibly TRBD1 on 6 matching bases. The CDR3 contains 12 residues. Germline CDR1 MNHEY, CDR2 SMNVEV (reference sequence). V lost 5 bases and J 7 bases, leaving 8 bases between the germline ends. The CDR3 reads CASSVGGGELFF. The CDR3 DNA reads as TGTGCCAGCAGTGTAGGGGGCGGGGAGCTGTTTTTT.

This chain uses TRBV7-8 with TRBJ2-3; D gene uncertain. Trimming pared 1 base from V and 4 bases from J, leaving 3 bases between. Germline lookup yields CDR1 SGHVS and CDR2 FQNEAQ. The CDR3 loop spans 12 amino acids. As DNA, the CDR3 is TGTGCCAGCAGCTTAGACGCAGATACGCAGTATTTT. Its translation: CASSLDADTQYF. The complete variable domain, with remaining parts taken from reference TRBV7-8 and TRBJ2-3, reads GAGVSQSPRYKVAKRGQDVALRCDPISGHVSLFWYQQALGQGPEFLTYFQNEAQLDKSGLPSDRFFAERPEGSVSTLKIQRTQQEDSAVYLCASSLDADTQYFGPGTRLTVL.

On this clone itself: The junction shows a germline mismatch at one end, possibly a read error. CDR3 protein: CSVEGGAGANVLTF. In nucleotides, the CDR3 is TGCAGCGTCGAAGGGGGCGCTGGGGCCAACGTCCTGACTTTC. The J gene is TRBJ2-6, the V gene TRBV29-1; 7 bases fit TRBD1. The CDR3 has 14 residues. In germline, CDR1 is SQVTM, CDR2 ANQGSEA.

The chain links TRBV7-2 to TRBJ1-2; 11 bases agree with TRBD1. From germline, CDR1 is SGHTA and CDR2 FQGNSA. The V and J ends lost 3 bases and 3 bases, in that order; junction bases with no gene match: 9. This CDR3 contains 17 residues. The CDR3 loop reads CASSLPDRGHPHYGYTF. DNA of the CDR3: TGTGCCAGCAGCTTGCCGGACAGGGGGCACCCTCACTATGGCTACACCTTC.

V is TRBV4-1 and J is TRBJ1-2; D may be TRBD1 (5 bases). Trimming left V 4 bases short and J 1 base short, with 19 bases between. This CDR3 is 17 amino acids long. CDR1 and CDR2 (germline): MGHRA, YSYEKL. The CDR3 region has the DNA TGCGCCAGCAGCCGTGGGCGGCAGGGTAATTATAACTATGGCTACACCTTC. Amino acids: CASSRGRQGNYNYGYTF.

The chain recombines TRBV7-2 with TRBJ2-3; 9 bases agree with TRBD2. V lost 5 bases to trimming and J lost 5 bases; unmatched junction nucleotides: 8. This CDR3 region has 15 residues. The germline V gene has CDR1 SGHTA and CDR2 FQGNSA. For the CDR3, the DNA is TGTGCCAGCAGCCCTGGTGGCGGGAGGGTAGATACGCAGTATTTT. Protein sequence: CASSPGGGRVDTQYF. The whole variable domain, remainder taken from reference TRBV7-2 and TRBJ2-3, is GAGVSQSPSNKVTEKGKDVELRCDPISGHTALYWYRQSLGQGLEFLIYFQGNSAPDKSGLPSDRFSAERTGGSVSTLTIQRTQQEDSAVYLCASSPGGGRVDTQYFGPGTRLTVL.

The CDR3 DNA sequence: TGTGCCAGCAGCAATAAGGGGACAGGAGTATACAATGAGCAGTTCTTC. It is translated as CASSNKGTGVYNEQFF. This chain connects TRBV11-2 to TRBJ2-1; 8 nucleotides line up with TRBD1. Germline CDR1 reads SGHAT; CDR2 reads FQNNGV. The CDR3 has 16 residues. J lost 4 bases, V lost 5 bases, and 10 bases had no gene match.

This clone came up once. The V call is TRBV6-1, the J call TRBJ2-1; a possible D gene is TRBD2 (5 bases). The CDR3 covers 15 residues. Germline assignment: CDR1 MNHNS and CDR2 SASEGT. Trimming pared 1 base from V and 4 bases from J, leaving 11 bases between. The CDR3 DNA reads TGTGCCAGCAGTGAAGGTCCCGGGAATTACAATGAGCAGTTCTTC. Amino acid sequence: CASSEGPGNYNEQFF.

This chain links TRBV6-5 with TRBJ1-5; D remains ambiguous. With 0 bases removed from V and 3 bases from J, the gap between germline ends came to 6 bases. The CDR3 sequence is 14 residues long. Per the germline V gene, CDR1 is MNHEY and CDR2 is SVGAGI. The CDR3 region is CASSYSGFNQPQHF. Written as DNA, the CDR3 is TGTGCCAGCAGTTACTCAGGATTCAATCAGCCCCAGCATTTT.

The chain carries TRBV9 and TRBJ2-1; 10 nucleotides match TRBD1. Germline lookup yields CDR1 SGDLS and CDR2 YYNGEE. The junction had 20 bases not matched to a gene; V was cut back by 5 bases and J by 12 bases. The CDR3 is 17 amino acids. The CDR3 DNA follows: TGTGCCAGCAGTCAGGTCCCGACGGGACAGGGGCTTGGGACGCAGTTCTTC. Translated: CASSQVPTGQGLGTQFF.

V gene TRBV2 combines with J gene TRBJ2-2, with 11 bases lining up with TRBD2. Germline values: CDR1 SNHLY, CDR2 FYNNEI. J was trimmed by 2 bases and V by 3 bases; bases with no gene match: 2. This CDR3 has 16 amino acids. CDR3 region: CASSDLAGGNTGELFF. The CDR3 bases are TGTGCCAGCAGTGATCTAGCGGGAGGAAACACCGGGGAGCTGTTTTTT.

V is TRBV19 and J is TRBJ2-1; 9 bases map to TRBD1. The V gene end was trimmed by 6 bases and the J gene end by 9 bases; junction bases not matched to a gene: 12. This CDR3 has 15 residues. The germline gives CDR1 LNHDA, CDR2 SQIVND (reference sequence). This CDR3 reads CASRAAGQGVVEQFF. CDR3 in DNA: TGTGCCAGTAGGGCTGCGGGACAGGGCGTTGTTGAGCAGTTCTTC.

The chain recombines TRBV11-1 with TRBJ1-2, with D uncertain. Germline assignment: CDR1 SGHAT and CDR2 FQDESV (reference sequence). V dropped 3 bases and J dropped 4 bases, with 15 bases sitting between them. The CDR3 runs to 15 residues. DNA of the CDR3: TGTGCCAGCAGCTTTGAACCGACCAAACGCTATGGCTACACCTTC. This encodes CASSFEPTKRYGYTF. Full variable domain (outside the CDR3, taken from reference TRBV11-1 and TRBJ1-2): EAEVAQSPRYKITEKSQAVAFWCDPISGHATLYWYRQILGQGPELLVQFQDESVVDDSQLPKDRFSAERLKGVDSTLKIQPAELGDSAMYLCASSFEPTKRYGYTFGSGTRLTVV.

This clone was counted once. The CDR3 DNA reads TGTGCCACCAGCGGACAGGGCGCTAACTATGGCTACACCTTC. This codes for CATSGQGANYGYTF. The chain couples TRBV24-1 to TRBJ1-2, with 8 bases lining up with TRBD1. Germline V lookup: CDR1 KGHDR, CDR2 SFDVKD. V dropped 7 bases and J dropped 0; count of bases not matched to a gene: 3. The CDR3 covers 14 residues.

The V and J genes are TRBV28 and TRBJ1-1; 7 nucleotides agree with TRBD1. The germline CDR1 and CDR2 sequences are MDHEN and SYDVKM. V lost 7 bases and J lost 2; bases outside the gene matches: 13. The CDR3 extends over 16 amino acids. CDR3 sequence reads: CASKPSPGQTNTEAFF. For the CDR3, the DNA is TGTGCCAGCAAACCTTCACCGGGACAGACCAACACTGAAGCTTTCTTT.